Listed here is a single TCR beta chain. The antigen it recognizes is unknown. The read ends 3 residues shy of where the CDR3 ends; the end is completed using the germline J gene. The data were taken from a study of T cells in women clearing cervical HPV infection (dated by TCRdb to the late 2010s). Turning to the overall study: The cases were 20 to 30 women with histologically confirmed HPV16-related CIN3 or worse, and 2 of those women had invasive cancers. The 20 to 25 controls were women who cleared a single incident HPV16 infection within 12 months without developing precancer or cancer. Case blood was taken at the visit when the lesion was first identified, whereas control blood was taken when infection was no longer detected. For cases, a median interval of about 140 days, with an interquartile range of about 80 to 200 days, was observed between lesion detection and blood sampling. Since only a few of the women had HLA typing available, the possibility that HLA type was acting as a confounder could not be ruled out. This exploratory proof-of-principle case-control study, nested within the Guanacaste HPV Natural History Study in Costa Rica, compared TCR repertoires among women with different cervical HPV16 outcomes. Cases were matched to controls by age within five years and by the year the sample was collected. Cases had a median age of about 34 years compared with under 40 for controls, and baseline characteristics showed no significant differences between the groups. The parent cohort enrolled about 9,900 women aged 18 or older in Guanacaste, Costa Rica, in about 1993 to 1994 and followed the women for around 7 years. Five blinded duplicates per group were added as quality controls, so that 60 or so samples were obtained: around 50 participants and some 10 replicates. Points the paper makes about the study in general: Random forest classifiers that combined richness and V gene abundances separated cases from controls with an estimated AUC of approximately 0.79. TCR repertoire richness was significantly higher in CIN3+ cases than in controls across sequencing depths, while evenness did not differ. T-cell numbers per sample were unknown, so richness differences could reflect varying T-cell content rather than repertoire biology. Because of the cross-sectional design, the study could not determine whether the associations came before infection or resulted from infection, and neither effector/memory subsets nor HPV-specific T cells were isolated. Lower TRBV6-7 relative abundance was observed in cases than in controls (approximately 0.1% versus 0.16%; Bonferroni P = 0.0008).

The immunoSEQ assay used multiplex PCR to amplify TCR beta CDR3 regions from an average of around 1.2 ug of genomic DNA per sample. The assay corrected primer bias using a complete synthetic TCR repertoire to establish an amplification baseline. Amplicons were sequenced on the Illumina platform. In the paper's pipeline: Sequences were error-corrected by clustering with frequency ratios and a modified nearest-neighbor algorithm and were then analyzed in the immunoSEQ Analyzer with IMGT gene definitions. At each rarefaction depth, TCR richness and evenness were averaged across 20 rarefaction repeats, and any sample with fewer sequences than the depth was left out. Relative abundances of V, D and J genes were compared between groups using Wilcoxon rank sum tests, with FDR correction applied. An intraclass correlation of around 96% for TCR richness and an average of about 77% across some 70 gene segments were obtained from the blinded duplicates. TCRdb's version of the immuneACCESS table is confined to in-frame rearrangements and falls short of the full clone set. An unresolved V gene accounts for under half of the shortfall where checked; the remainder is of unknown origin. V, J and clone size reflect that table, while D and trimming were determined from the DNA. This sample's table carries about 31,000 clones. The ten largest clonotypes hold roughly 8% of the sample.

Every participant had a single incident cervical HPV16 infection, and women with prevalent HPV16 infections were excluded. Cervical HPV DNA was detected with MY09/MY11 PCR, and genotyping was done by dot-blot hybridization. Fifteen mL of heparinized blood were centrifuged, and the buffy coat was split into aliquots, frozen at -30 degrees C, and then kept at -80 degrees C. Genomic DNA was extracted from buffy coat specimens using QIAGEN kits. The CDR3 starts with the cysteine, ends with the phenylalanine, and has 14 residues. Only the CDR3 bases that were read are kept: 33 of them, in frame from base 1. Trimmed from V: 5 bases; trimmed from J: 6 bases; junction bases lacking a gene match: 7. From the germline V gene, CDR1 is SGHVS and CDR2 is FNYEAQ.

The chain joins TRBV7-6 to TRBJ2-7, with 10 central nucleotides matching TRBD1. The sequenced sample was blood buffy coat. The receptor comes from a woman between 18 and 70 years old with a cervical HPV16 infection that either progressed to CIN3+ or cleared (not recorded which). CDR3 DNA (partial): TGTGCCAGCAGCATTCCCGGGACAGGGGTCGAG. Its amino acids are CASSIPGTGVE. The entire CDR3 is CASSIPGTGVEQYF.